This is a list of T cell receptor beta chains from one sample in a study of CD8 T cells in Susac syndrome. TCRdb re-called the immunoSEQ multiplex PCR reads through MiXCR, storing one row per CDR3 protein. Of 130,000 or so distinct CDR3 sequences listed, just over 95% were seen once; the top ten hold less than 0.15%. The material sequenced was CD4+ T cells from PBMCs. The source is a human donor with Susac syndrome. Each CDR3 is given with its conserved first and last residue. A D gene is named only where the DNA matches it firmly. Rows may omit the clone size; those that give it use once, few, many or a size class.

CDR3 DNA	CDR3 protein	D gene	V gene	J gene	clone size
TGTGCCAGCAGCTCAGGACAGGCCAGCTTC	CASSSGQASF	TRBD1	TRBV25-1	TRBJ2-1	.
TGTGCCAGCAGTTTAAGACCTTCGATCCCCCAGCATTTT	CASSLRPSIPQHF	.	TRBV12-3/TRBV12-4	TRBJ1-5	.
TGTGCCAGCAGCTTTTCAGCGGGAGCCCCCGACGAGCAGTACTTC	CASSFSAGAPDEQYF	TRBD2	TRBV5-6	TRBJ2-7	.
TGCAGTGCTAGAGATTACTCGCGCGGCGCCTACGAGCAGTACTTC	CSARDYSRGAYEQYF	.	TRBV20-1	TRBJ2-7	.
TGTGCCAGCAGCCACTCTTGGGGGGATCAGCCCCAGCATTTT	CASSHSWGDQPQHF	.	TRBV3-1	TRBJ1-5	.
TGCGCCAGCAGCCCGGAGGGCAGGGACTATGGCTACACCTTC	CASSPEGRDYGYTF	.	TRBV5-1	TRBJ1-2	.
TGCGCCAGCATAAAGGGTTTCTTT	CASIKGFF	.	TRBV5-1	TRBJ1-1	.
TGCAGCGTTGGGAGACAGAGTAATGAAAAACTGTTTTTT	CSVGRQSNEKLFF	.	TRBV29-1	TRBJ1-4	.
TGCAGTGCTAGAGTGTTACTAGCGGGCCACGAAGGTGAGCAGTTCTTC	CSARVLLAGHEGEQFF	TRBD2	TRBV20-1	TRBJ2-1	.
TGCAGTGCTAGTTTCCGCGCGGCAGATACGCAGTATTTT	CSASFRAADTQYF	.	TRBV20-1	TRBJ2-3	.
TGCGCCAGCAGCCTCCATAGCGGGGGGTCCTACGAGCAGTACTTC	CASSLHSGGSYEQYF	TRBD2	TRBV4-1	TRBJ2-7	.
TGCAGTGCCGGACTAGCGGGAGGGCCTTCCTACGAGCAGTACTTC	CSAGLAGGPSYEQYF	TRBD2	TRBV20-1	TRBJ2-7	.
TGCAGCGTTGATCGGGGCCCAGGTCAGCCCCAGCATTTT	CSVDRGPGQPQHF	.	TRBV29-1	TRBJ1-5	.
TGTGCCAGCAGACCGGGACAGGGGGCGCAGATGACTGAAGCTTTCTTT	CASRPGQGAQMTEAFF	TRBD1	TRBV5-4	TRBJ1-1	once
TGTGCCAGCAGCGTCGAGAGGGGGACTCCCGGGGACAATGAGCAGTTCTTC	CASSVERGTPGDNEQFF	.	TRBV9	TRBJ2-1	.
TGTGCCATCAGTGAGAGGTATAGCAATCAGCCCCAGCATTTT	CAISERYSNQPQHF	.	TRBV10-3	TRBJ1-5	.
TGCAGTGCTAGAGAGATGGGAGAAGCAACTAATGAAAAACTGTTTTTT	CSAREMGEATNEKLFF	.	TRBV20-1	TRBJ1-4	.
TGTGCCATCAGTGTTGCCGGGCCAGCGGGAGTGACCGGGGAGCTGTTTTTT	CAISVAGPAGVTGELFF	TRBD2	TRBV10-3	TRBJ2-2	.
TGTGCCAGCTCACCACCTCAGCCCCGGGTCAATGAGCAGTTCTTC	CASSPPQPRVNEQFF	.	TRBV18	TRBJ2-1	.
TGCGCCAGCAGCCAAGATCTTGGGACAGGGGGAAACACCATATATTTT	CASSQDLGTGGNTIYF	TRBD1	TRBV4-1	TRBJ1-3	.
TGTGCCAGCAGCCGACTGGGGGCGGGAGATTACAGCGAGCAGTACTTC	CASSRLGAGDYSEQYF	.	TRBV7-9	TRBJ2-7	.
TGCAGCGGGCGGGTGGGGTCGAACACTGAAGCTTTCTTT	CSGRVGSNTEAFF	.	TRBV29-1	TRBJ1-1	.
TGCAGTGCTCCACTAGCGGGATTAAACGAGCAGTACTTC	CSAPLAGLNEQYF	TRBD2	TRBV20-1	TRBJ2-7	.
TGCAGCGTTGCATCCCAGGGAAGCACAGATACGCAGTATTTT	CSVASQGSTDTQYF	.	TRBV29-1	TRBJ2-3	.
TGCGCCAGCAGTGTGATCGGGGACACAGATACGCAGTATTTT	CASSVIGDTDTQYF	.	TRBV5-1	TRBJ2-3	.
TGCGCCAGCAGAGGACAGGGGGAAAGGGAGGCCGTCAATGAGCAGTTCTTC	CASRGQGEREAVNEQFF	TRBD1	TRBV5-1	TRBJ2-1	.
TGTGCCAGCAGCCCAGGCGGCGACAATGAGCAGTTCTTC	CASSPGGDNEQFF	.	TRBV7-3	TRBJ2-1	.
TGTGCCAGCAACAGGGACCTGGGTGATTATGAGACCCAGTACTTC	CASNRDLGDYETQYF	.	TRBV12-3/TRBV12-4	TRBJ2-5	.
TGTGCCAGCAGCCAAGATTTCGGCGCCTACGAGCAGTACTTC	CASSQDFGAYEQYF	.	TRBV4-2	TRBJ2-7	once
TGTGCCACCAGCAGAGATTACCTGTACGAGCAGTACTTC	CATSRDYLYEQYF	.	TRBV15	TRBJ2-7	.
TGTGCCAGCAGCCTAGATGGGAGGGGGGATCAGCCCCAGCATTTT	CASSLDGRGDQPQHF	.	TRBV7-9	TRBJ1-5	once
TGCAGCGTTCGGACAGGGTGGATAGCTAACTATGGCTACACCTTC	CSVRTGWIANYGYTF	TRBD1	TRBV29-1	TRBJ1-2	.
TGTGCCAGCAGCTTAGATACGGCTGAAGCTTTCTTT	CASSLDTAEAFF	.	TRBV7-9	TRBJ1-1	.
TGTGCCAGCAGGACCCGGGACACCTCCACAGATACGCAGTATTTT	CASRTRDTSTDTQYF	.	TRBV2	TRBJ2-3	once
TGTGCCAGCAGTGAGGAGGGCGGGAGCTCCTACGAGCAGTACTTC	CASSEEGGSSYEQYF	TRBD2	TRBV2	TRBJ2-7	.